These 21 T cell receptor beta chains were sequenced from one sample in a study of early T cells in non-severe SARS-CoV-2 infection. TCRdb processed the 5' RACE reads anew with MiXCR; each CDR3 protein has one entry. Here the sample spans 70,000 to 85,000 distinct CDR3 sequences, about 12% being singletons. Sequencing input: whole blood. Receptor source: an adult who was a healthcare worker with PCR-confirmed SARS-CoV-2 infection or an uninfected control (not recorded which).

J is TRBJ1-1 and V is TRBV5-5, with 9 bases identical to TRBD1. The length of the CDR3 is 15 residues. After removal of 4 bases from V and 6 bases from J, the junction contained 10 bases not matched to a gene. Germline values: CDR1 SGHKS, CDR2 YYEKEE (reference sequence). CDR3: CASSKGQGFGAEAFF. The CDR3 region has the DNA TGTGCCAGCAGCAAAGGACAGGGGTTCGGCGCTGAAGCTTTCTTT. The full variable domain, completed using reference TRBV5-5 and TRBJ1-1, is DAGVTQSPTHLIKTRGQQVTLRCSPISGHKSVSWYQQVLGQGPQFIFQYYEKEERGRGNFPDRFSARQFPNYSSELNVNALLLGDSALYLCASSKGQGFGAEAFFGQGTRLTVV.

The chain uses TRBV4-1 and TRBJ2-1, with TRBD2 matching over 11 bases. V lost 8 bases and J lost 8; bases outside the gene matches: 14. The germline V gene encodes CDR1 MGHRA and CDR2 YSYEKL. The CDR3 runs 16 residues. The CDR3 nucleotides are TGCGCCAGCGGAACTAGCGGGAGCCCCGGGAGTGATGAGCAGTTCTTC. This encodes CASGTSGSPGSDEQFF.

The rearrangement links TRBV5-1 to TRBJ1-6; TRBD1 matches 7 bases. From germline, CDR1 is SGHRS and CDR2 YFSETQ. J was trimmed by 7 bases and V by 3 bases; bases with no gene match: 10. The CDR3 runs to 16 residues. Here the CDR3 DNA reads TGCGCCAGCAGCTCCTCTGGGGACAGTGGAAATTCACCCCTCCACTTT. It specifies CASSSSGDSGNSPLHF.

This clonotype has more than one count but fewer than ten. The chain couples TRBV3-1 to TRBJ1-5, with TRBD1 matching 10 bases. The length of the CDR3 is 13 residues. Germline CDR1 is LGHDT and CDR2 is YNNKEL (reference sequence). The CDR3 DNA is TGTGCGGGGACAGGGGTTGGCAATCAGCCCCAGCATTTT. Amino acids: CAGTGVGNQPQHF.

The chain is built from TRBV29-1 and TRBJ2-1; D not certain. V lost 7 bases, J lost 0 bases, and 13 bases lay in between. Germline CDR1 SQVTM, CDR2 ANQGSEA. This CDR3 comprises 14 residues. The CDR3 reads CSAYNPSSYNEQFF. CDR3 coding DNA: TGCAGCGCCTATAATCCCAGCTCCTACAATGAGCAGTTCTTC.

The rearrangement joins TRBV9 to TRBJ2-2, with D possibly being TRBD1 or TRBD2 (5 bases each). V was pared by 0 bases and J by 6 bases, with 12 bases between. Germline V gives CDR1 SGDLS, CDR2 YYNGEE. The CDR3 totals 15 residues. The CDR3 loop reads CASSVVARDAGELFF. DNA of the CDR3: TGTGCCAGCAGCGTAGTGGCCAGGGACGCCGGGGAGCTGTTTTTT.

The chain employs TRBV7-9 and TRBJ1-5; no definite D call. Trimming took off 1 base at V and 2 bases at J, with 9 bases between the two ends. From germline, CDR1 is SEHNR and CDR2 FQNEAQ (reference sequence). CDR3 length: 15 residues. The CDR3 spells CASSLGAGGNQPQHF. CDR3 sequence (DNA): TGTGCCAGCAGCTTAGGGGCCGGAGGCAATCAGCCCCAGCATTTT.

V is TRBV28 and J is TRBJ2-1; 7 nucleotides align to TRBD2. V lost 6 bases and J lost 4; bases outside the gene matches: 18. Germline CDR1 and CDR2: MDHEN and SYDVKM. This CDR3 has 18 amino acids. The CDR3 nucleotides read TGTGCCAGCAGCCCCCTTTCTGGGCGGGAGAAGGTTTACAATGAGCAGTTCTTC. Protein sequence: CASSPLSGREKVYNEQFF.

J is TRBJ1-4 and V is TRBV6-5; D uncertain. The CDR3 spans 14 residues. CDR1 is MNHEY and CDR2 is SVGAGI in the germline V gene. V lost 6 bases, J lost 7 bases, and 15 bases lay in between. This CDR3 reads CASSRNGGSEKLFF. The CDR3 DNA reads TGTGCCAGCAGCCGAAATGGTGGTTCTGAAAAACTGTTTTTT.

The DNA of the CDR3 is TGTGCCAGCAGTTACCCTAGGGCGGGGACCTACGAGCAGTACTTC. As protein: CASSYPRAGTYEQYF. The chain employs TRBV6-7 and TRBJ2-7; a possible D gene is TRBD2 (6 bases). Being an ORF, TRBV6-7 has a function that is uncertain. V was trimmed by 2 bases and J by 2 bases, leaving 13 bases between them. CDR3 length: 15 amino acids.

This clonotype was counted between two and nine times. The V call is TRBV7-2, the J call TRBJ1-1; the match to TRBD1 covers 7 bases. In germline, CDR1 is SGHTA, CDR2 FQGNSA. Trimming removed 5 bases from V and 4 bases from J; junction bases left unmatched: 4. The CDR3 is 13 residues long. The CDR3 coding sequence is TGTGCCAGCAGCCGTCGACAGGGCACTGAAGCTTTCTTT. Its translation: CASSRRQGTEAFF.

The chain carries TRBV29-1 and TRBJ2-5; D perhaps matches TRBD1 (6 bases). The V end was cut by 4 bases, the J end by 1 base, with 10 bases between. The CDR3 loop spans 13 amino acids. CDR1 is SQVTM, CDR2 ANQGSEA, per germline. In DNA form, the CDR3 reads TGCAGCGTTGGACAGGTCATCCAAGAGACCCAGTACTTC. It is translated as CSVGQVIQETQYF. The entire variable domain, with the rest obtained from reference TRBV29-1 and TRBJ2-5, is as follows: SAVISQKPSRDICQRGTSLTIQCQVDSQVTMMFWYRQQPGQSLTLIATANQGSEATYESGFVIDKFPISRPNLTFSTLTVSNMSPEDSSIYLCSVGQVIQETQYFGPGTRLLVL.

The gene calls are TRBV20-1 and TRBJ1-5; possible D gene TRBD1, 6 bases. The V and J ends lost 3 bases and 7 bases respectively, with 13 bases between them. Germline lookup yields CDR1 DFQATT and CDR2 SNEGSKA (reference sequence). This CDR3 comprises 13 residues. CDR3 DNA sequence: TGCAGTGCTAGGGAACAGGGCCGACAGCCCCAGCATTTT. Residues: CSAREQGRQPQHF.

This clonotype was observed a few times. The CDR3 DNA follows: TGTGCCAGCAGCCGACTAGCGGGAAGCGCCGGGGAGCTGTTTTTT. It is translated as CASSRLAGSAGELFF. V is TRBV7-8 and J is TRBJ2-2; 11 bases are a match to TRBD2. The CDR3 extends over 15 amino acids. Germline CDR1 is SGHVS and CDR2 is FQNEAQ. V shed 5 bases, J shed 6 bases, and the junction held 5 bases outside the gene matches.

V gene TRBV30 combines with J gene TRBJ1-1; D may be TRBD1 (5 bases). Looked up from germline, CDR1 is GTSNPN and CDR2 is SVGIG (reference sequence). V lost 0 bases and J lost 13, with 12 bases in between. This CDR3 spans 11 amino acids. CDR3 amino acids: CAWSVGTYCFF. The CDR3 region has the DNA TGTGCCTGGAGTGTTGGGACTTACTGTTTCTTT.

Only a few counts were recorded for this clonotype. The genes are TRBV7-2 and TRBJ2-1, with 8 bases matching TRBD2. The CDR3 covers 15 residues. V lost 3 bases and J lost 9; bases outside the gene matches: 10. Germline V gene lookup returns CDR1 SGHTA and CDR2 FQGNSA. The CDR3 DNA is TGTGCCAGCAGCTTCTCGGCGGGACTAGGTGCTGAGCAGTTCTTC. Encoded protein: CASSFSAGLGAEQFF.

This clonotype appeared a few times. The J gene is TRBJ1-4, the V gene TRBV29-1; D is perhaps TRBD1 (6 bases). V was cut by 1 base and J by 8 bases, with 11 bases left in between. From germline, CDR1 is SQVTM and CDR2 ANQGSEA. The CDR3 contains 13 residues. The CDR3 is CSVEARGGEKLFF. Here the CDR3 DNA reads TGCAGCGTTGAAGCCAGGGGAGGCGAAAAACTGTTTTTT.

This clonotype showed up many times. V is TRBV4-1 and J is TRBJ2-1; a weak D match, TRBD2 (7 bases). Germline CDR1 and CDR2: MGHRA and YSYEKL. The CDR3 runs 16 residues. The ends were cut back, 2 bases at V and 7 bases at J, with 18 bases in the middle. In DNA, the CDR3 is TGCGCCAGCAGCCAACCCCCCGGAGGGGGGGGAAATGAGCAGTTCTTC. It yields the protein CASSQPPGGGGNEQFF.

This chain links TRBV18 with TRBJ1-1, with 9 bases that match TRBD1. CDR1 is KGHSH, CDR2 LQKENI, per germline. The V and J ends lost 0 bases and 7 bases, in that order; junction bases with no gene match: 3. This CDR3 has 14 residues. The CDR3 sequence: CASSPPGTGYEAFF. Written as DNA, the CDR3 is TGTGCCAGCTCACCACCCGGGACAGGGTATGAAGCTTTCTTT.

The J gene is TRBJ1-2, the V gene TRBV2; D not certain. CDR1 is SNHLY, CDR2 FYNNEI, per germline. The CDR3 runs to 12 residues. With 9 bases removed from V and 6 bases from J, the gap between germline ends came to 14 bases. In nucleotides, the CDR3 is TGTGCCAGGAGAGGTAGTTTTGATGGCTACACCTTC. It encodes CARRGSFDGYTF.

The chain joins TRBV29-1 to TRBJ2-3; D is uncertain. V was trimmed by 8 bases and J by 0 bases, leaving 12 bases between them. From germline, CDR1 is SQVTM and CDR2 ANQGSEA. This CDR3 has 13 residues. The CDR3 reads CSISKGSTDTQYF. In DNA form, the CDR3 reads TGCAGCATAAGTAAGGGTAGCACAGATACGCAGTATTTT.